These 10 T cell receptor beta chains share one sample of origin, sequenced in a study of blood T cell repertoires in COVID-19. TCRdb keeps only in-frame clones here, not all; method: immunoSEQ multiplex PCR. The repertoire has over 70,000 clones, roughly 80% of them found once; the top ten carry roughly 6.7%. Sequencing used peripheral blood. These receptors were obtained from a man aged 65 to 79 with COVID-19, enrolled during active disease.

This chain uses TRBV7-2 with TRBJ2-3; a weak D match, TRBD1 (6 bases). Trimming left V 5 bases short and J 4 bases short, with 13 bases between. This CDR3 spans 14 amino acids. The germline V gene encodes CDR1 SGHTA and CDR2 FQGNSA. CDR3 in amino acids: CASSPTGGADTQYF. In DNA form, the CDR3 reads TGTGCCAGCAGCCCTACTGGGGGCGCAGATACGCAGTATTTT.

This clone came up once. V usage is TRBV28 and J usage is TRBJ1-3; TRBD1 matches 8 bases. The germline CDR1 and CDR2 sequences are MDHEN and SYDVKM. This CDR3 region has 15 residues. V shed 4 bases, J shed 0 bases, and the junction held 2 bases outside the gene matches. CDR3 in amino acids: CASSWDRSSGNTIYF. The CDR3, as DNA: TGTGCCAGCAGTTGGGACAGGTCCTCTGGAAACACCATATATTTT.

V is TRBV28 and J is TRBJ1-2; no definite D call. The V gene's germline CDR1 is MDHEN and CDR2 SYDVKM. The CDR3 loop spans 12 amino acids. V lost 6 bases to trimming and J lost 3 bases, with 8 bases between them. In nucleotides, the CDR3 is TGTGCCAGCAGCCCCCAATACTATGGCTACACCTTC. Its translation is CASSPQYYGYTF.

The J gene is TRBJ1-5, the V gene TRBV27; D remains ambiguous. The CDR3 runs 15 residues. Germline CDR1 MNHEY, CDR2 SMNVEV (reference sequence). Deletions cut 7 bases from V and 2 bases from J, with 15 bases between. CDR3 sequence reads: CASTTRVGGNQPQHF. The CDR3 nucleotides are TGTGCCAGCACCACGAGGGTAGGAGGCAATCAGCCCCAGCATTTT.

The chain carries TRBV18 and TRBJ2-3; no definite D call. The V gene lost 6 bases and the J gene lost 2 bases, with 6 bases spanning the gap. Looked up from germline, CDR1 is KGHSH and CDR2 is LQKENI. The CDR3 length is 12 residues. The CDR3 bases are TGTGCCAGCTCCCCTAACACAGATACGCAGTATTTT. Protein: CASSPNTDTQYF.

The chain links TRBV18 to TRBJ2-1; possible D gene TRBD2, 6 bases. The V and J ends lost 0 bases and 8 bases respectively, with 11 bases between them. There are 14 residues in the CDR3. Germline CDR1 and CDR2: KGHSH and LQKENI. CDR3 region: CASSPPAPGDEQFF. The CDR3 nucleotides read TGTGCCAGCTCACCACCGGCTCCGGGAGATGAGCAGTTCTTC.

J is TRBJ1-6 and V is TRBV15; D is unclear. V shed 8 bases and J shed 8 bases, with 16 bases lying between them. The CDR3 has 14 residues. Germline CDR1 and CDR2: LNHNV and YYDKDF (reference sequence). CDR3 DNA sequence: TGTGCCACCGCAGCCGGGAACCTATATTCACCCCTCCACTTT. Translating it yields CATAAGNLYSPLHF.

The DNA for the CDR3 is TGTGCCAGCAGCTTAGGGACTAGCGGAAACTTCTACAATGAGCAGTTCTTC. Translating gives CASSLGTSGNFYNEQFF. The genes are TRBV7-2 and TRBJ2-1, with TRBD2 matching 10 bases. In germline, CDR1 is SGHTA, CDR2 FQGNSA. The CDR3 runs to 17 residues. The junction had 6 bases not matched to a gene; V was cut back by 1 base and J by 3 bases. Supplemented by reference TRBV7-2 and TRBJ2-1, the full variable domain reads GAGVSQSPSNKVTEKGKDVELRCDPISGHTALYWYRQSLGQGLEFLIYFQGNSAPDKSGLPSDRFSAERTGGSVSTLTIQRTQQEDSAVYLCASSLGTSGNFYNEQFFGPGTRLTVL.

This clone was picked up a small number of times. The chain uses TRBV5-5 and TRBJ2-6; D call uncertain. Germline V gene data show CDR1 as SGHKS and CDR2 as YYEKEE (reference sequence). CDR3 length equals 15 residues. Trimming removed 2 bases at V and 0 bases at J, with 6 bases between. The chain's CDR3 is CASSFLDSGANVLTF. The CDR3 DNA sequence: TGTGCCAGCAGCTTCTTAGACTCTGGGGCCAACGTCCTGACTTTC.

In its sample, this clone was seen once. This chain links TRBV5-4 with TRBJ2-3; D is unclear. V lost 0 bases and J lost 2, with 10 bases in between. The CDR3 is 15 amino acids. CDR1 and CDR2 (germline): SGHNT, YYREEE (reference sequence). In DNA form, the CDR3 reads TGTGCCAGCAGCTTGGATCGTCTAGACACAGATACGCAGTATTTT. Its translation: CASSLDRLDTDTQYF.